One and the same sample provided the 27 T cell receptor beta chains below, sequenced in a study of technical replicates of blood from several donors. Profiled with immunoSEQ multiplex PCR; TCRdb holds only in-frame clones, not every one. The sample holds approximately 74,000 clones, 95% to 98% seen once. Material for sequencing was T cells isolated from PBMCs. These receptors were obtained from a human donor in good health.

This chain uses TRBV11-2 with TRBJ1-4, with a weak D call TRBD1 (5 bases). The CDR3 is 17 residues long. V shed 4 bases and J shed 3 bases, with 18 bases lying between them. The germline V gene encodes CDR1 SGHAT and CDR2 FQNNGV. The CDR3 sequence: CASSYGRGLRANEKLFF. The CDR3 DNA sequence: TGTGCCAGCAGCTACGGGAGGGGCCTTCGAGCTAATGAAAAACTGTTTTTT.

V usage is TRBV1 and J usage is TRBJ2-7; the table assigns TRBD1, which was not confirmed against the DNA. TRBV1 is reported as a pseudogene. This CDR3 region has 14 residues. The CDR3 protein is CTSSPPGTGYEQYF. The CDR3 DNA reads TGCACCAGCAGCCCGCCCGGGACAGGCTACGAGCAGTACTTC.

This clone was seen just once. The CDR3 DNA sequence: TGTGCCAGCAAATTTACGCGGGACAGGAGGGCTCAGCCCCAGCATTTT. It yields the protein CASKFTRDRRAQPQHF. The chain couples TRBV28 to TRBJ1-5, with 8 bases fitting TRBD1. Trimming removed 7 bases from V and 6 bases from J; junction bases left unmatched: 14. The CDR3 runs 16 residues. CDR1 MDHEN and CDR2 SYDVKM come from the germline V gene.

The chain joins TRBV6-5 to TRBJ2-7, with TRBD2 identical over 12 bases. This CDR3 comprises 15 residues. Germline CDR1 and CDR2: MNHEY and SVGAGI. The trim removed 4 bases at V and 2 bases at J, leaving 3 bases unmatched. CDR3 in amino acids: CASSSRTSGTYEQYF. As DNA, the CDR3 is TGTGCCAGCAGTTCCCGGACTAGCGGGACCTACGAGCAGTACTTC.

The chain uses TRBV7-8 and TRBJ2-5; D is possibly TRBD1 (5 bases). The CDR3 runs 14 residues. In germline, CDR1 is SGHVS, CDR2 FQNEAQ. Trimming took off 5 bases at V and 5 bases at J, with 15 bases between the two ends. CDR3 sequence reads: CASSPRQPGETQYF. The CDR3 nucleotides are TGTGCCAGCAGCCCCCGACAGCCAGGGGAGACCCAGTACTTC.

DNA for the CDR3: TGTGCCTGGAGTCGTCAGGGTGACACCGGGGAGCTGTTTTTT. The encoded protein is CAWSRQGDTGELFF. This chain joins TRBV30 and TRBJ2-2, with D perhaps TRBD1 (5 bases). Germline V gene data show CDR1 as GTSNPN and CDR2 as SVGIG (reference sequence). This CDR3 spans 14 amino acids. V gave up 2 bases and J gave up 3 bases, with 10 bases separating them.

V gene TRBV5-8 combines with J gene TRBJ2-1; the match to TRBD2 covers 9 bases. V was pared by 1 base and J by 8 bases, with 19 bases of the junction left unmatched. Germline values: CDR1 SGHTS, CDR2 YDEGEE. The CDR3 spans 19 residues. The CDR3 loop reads CASSLIGSSASGISDEQFF. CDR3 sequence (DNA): TGTGCCAGCAGCTTGATCGGCAGTTCTGCTAGCGGGATTAGCGATGAGCAGTTCTTC.

Written as DNA, the CDR3 is TGCGCCAGCAGCCAAGACCCTAGCGAGCAATACGAGCAGTACTTC. This translates into CASSQDPSEQYEQYF. The chain uses TRBV4-1 and TRBJ2-7; maybe TRBD2 (6 bases). Looked up from germline, CDR1 is MGHRA and CDR2 is YSYEKL. This CDR3 contains 15 residues. Deletions cut 0 bases from V and 4 bases from J, with 13 bases between.

The CDR3 sequence: CATSSQEAGARETQYF. The CDR3 coding sequence is TGTGCCACCAGCAGCCAAGAAGCGGGGGCCAGGGAGACCCAGTACTTC. The gene calls are TRBV15 and TRBJ2-5, with 8 bases fitting TRBD2. This CDR3 has 16 amino acids. V lost 3 bases and J lost 5; bases outside the gene matches: 11. Germline loops: CDR1 LNHNV, CDR2 YYDKDF (reference sequence).

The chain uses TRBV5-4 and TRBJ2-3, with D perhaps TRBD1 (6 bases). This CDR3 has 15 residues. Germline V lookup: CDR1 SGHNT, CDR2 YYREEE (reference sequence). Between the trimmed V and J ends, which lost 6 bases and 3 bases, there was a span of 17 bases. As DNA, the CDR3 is TGTGCCAGCAAATTAGGGTACAGGGAAACAGATACGCAGTATTTT. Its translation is CASKLGYRETDTQYF.

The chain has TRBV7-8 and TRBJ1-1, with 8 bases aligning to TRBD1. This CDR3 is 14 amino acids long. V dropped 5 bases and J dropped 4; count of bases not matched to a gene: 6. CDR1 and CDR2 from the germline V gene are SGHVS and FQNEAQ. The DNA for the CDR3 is TGTGCCAGCAGCCCCAGGGACAGGACCACTGAAGCTTTCTTT. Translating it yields CASSPRDRTTEAFF.

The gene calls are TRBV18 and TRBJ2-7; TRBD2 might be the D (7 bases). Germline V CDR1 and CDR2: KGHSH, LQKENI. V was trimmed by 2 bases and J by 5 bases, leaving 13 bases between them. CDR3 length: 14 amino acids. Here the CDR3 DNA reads TGTGCCAGCTCACCATTGGAGGGGGGGAACGAGCAGTACTTC. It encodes CASSPLEGGNEQYF.

This chain's CDR3 is CASSVNRVGSNTGELFF. The DNA of the CDR3 is TGTGCCAGCAGCGTAAACAGGGTGGGATCGAACACCGGGGAGCTGTTTTTT. This chain connects TRBV9 to TRBJ2-2; tentative D call: TRBD1 (6 bases). Trimming stripped 1 base from V and 0 bases from J, with 13 bases between. The CDR3 spans 17 residues. Germline loops: CDR1 SGDLS, CDR2 YYNGEE.

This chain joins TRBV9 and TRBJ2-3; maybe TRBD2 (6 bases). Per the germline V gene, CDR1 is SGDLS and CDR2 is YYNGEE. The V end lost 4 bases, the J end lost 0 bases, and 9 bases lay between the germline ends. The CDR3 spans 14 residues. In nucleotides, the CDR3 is TGTGCCAGCAGCCGAGGGAGGAGCACAGATACGCAGTATTTT. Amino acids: CASSRGRSTDTQYF.

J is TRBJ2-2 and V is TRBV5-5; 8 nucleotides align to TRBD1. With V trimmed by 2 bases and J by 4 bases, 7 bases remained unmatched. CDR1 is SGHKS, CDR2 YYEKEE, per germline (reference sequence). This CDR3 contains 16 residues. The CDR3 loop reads CASSFWTGIGTGELFF. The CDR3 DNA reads TGTGCCAGCAGCTTTTGGACAGGGATTGGCACCGGGGAGCTGTTTTTT.

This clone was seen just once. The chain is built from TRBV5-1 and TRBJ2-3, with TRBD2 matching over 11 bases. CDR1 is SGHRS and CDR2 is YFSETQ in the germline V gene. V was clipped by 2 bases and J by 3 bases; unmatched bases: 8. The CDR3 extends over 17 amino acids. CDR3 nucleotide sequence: TGCGCCAGCAGCTTCATATTAGCGGGGGGGCGAACAGATACGCAGTATTTT. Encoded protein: CASSFILAGGRTDTQYF.

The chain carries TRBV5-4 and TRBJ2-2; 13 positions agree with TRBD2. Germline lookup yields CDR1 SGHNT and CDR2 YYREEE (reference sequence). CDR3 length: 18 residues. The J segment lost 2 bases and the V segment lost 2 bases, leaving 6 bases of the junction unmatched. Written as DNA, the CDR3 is TGTGCCAGCAGCTTCCAGGGGACTAGCGGGACTAACACCGGGGAGCTGTTTTTT. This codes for CASSFQGTSGTNTGELFF.

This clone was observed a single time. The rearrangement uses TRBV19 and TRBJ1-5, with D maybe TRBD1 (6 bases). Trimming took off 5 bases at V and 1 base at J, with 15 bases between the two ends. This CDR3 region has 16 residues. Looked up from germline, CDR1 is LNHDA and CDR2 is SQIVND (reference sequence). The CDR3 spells CASSSHRAPSNQPQHF. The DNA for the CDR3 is TGTGCCAGTAGTTCCCACAGGGCCCCCAGCAATCAGCCCCAGCATTTT.

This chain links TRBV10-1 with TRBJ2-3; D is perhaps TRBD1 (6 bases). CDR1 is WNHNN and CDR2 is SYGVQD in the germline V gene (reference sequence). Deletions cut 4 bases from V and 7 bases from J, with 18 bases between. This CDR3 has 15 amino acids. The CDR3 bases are TGCGCCAGCAGTGGTGGACAGCAGCCCACTTATACGCAGTATTTT. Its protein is CASSGGQQPTYTQYF.

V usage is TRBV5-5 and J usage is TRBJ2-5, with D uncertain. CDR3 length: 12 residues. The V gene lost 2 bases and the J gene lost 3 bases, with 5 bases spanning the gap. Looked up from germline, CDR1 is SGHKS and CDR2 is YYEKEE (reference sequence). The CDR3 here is CASSFLEETQYF. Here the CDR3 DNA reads TGTGCCAGCAGCTTTCTAGAAGAGACCCAGTACTTC.

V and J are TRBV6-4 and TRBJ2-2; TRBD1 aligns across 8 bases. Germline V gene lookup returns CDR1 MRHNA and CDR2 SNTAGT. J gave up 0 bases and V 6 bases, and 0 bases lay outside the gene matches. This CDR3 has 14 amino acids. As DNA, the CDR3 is TGTGCCAGCAGGACAGGGGCGAACACCGGGGAGCTGTTTTTT. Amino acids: CASRTGANTGELFF.

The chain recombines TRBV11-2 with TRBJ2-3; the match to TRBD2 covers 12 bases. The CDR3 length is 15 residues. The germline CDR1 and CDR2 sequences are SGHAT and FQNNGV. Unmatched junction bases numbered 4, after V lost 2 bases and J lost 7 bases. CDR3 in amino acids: CASSLLAGGPNTQYF. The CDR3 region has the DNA TGTGCCAGCAGCTTACTAGCGGGAGGGCCAAATACGCAGTATTTT. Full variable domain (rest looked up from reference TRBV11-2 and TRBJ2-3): EAGVAQSPRYKIIEKRQSVAFWCNPISGHATLYWYQQILGQGPKLLIQFQNNGVVDDSQLPKDRFSAERLKGVDSTLKIQPAKLEDSAVYLCASSLLAGGPNTQYFGPGTRLTVL.

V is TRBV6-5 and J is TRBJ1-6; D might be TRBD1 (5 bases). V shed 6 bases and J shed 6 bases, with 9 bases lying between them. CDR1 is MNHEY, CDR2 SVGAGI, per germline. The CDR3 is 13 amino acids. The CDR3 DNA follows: TGTGCCAGCAGGGGGGGATTTAATTCACCCCTCCACTTT. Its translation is CASRGGFNSPLHF.

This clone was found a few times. CDR3 coding DNA: TGTGCCAGCAGCCCGGGGGACCTCACCGGGGTGTCTTGGAGCTACGAGCAGTACTTC. This gives the protein CASSPGDLTGVSWSYEQYF. The chain links TRBV7-9 to TRBJ2-7; D might be TRBD2 (6 bases). Trimming left V 5 bases short and J 3 bases short, with 29 bases between. CDR3 length equals 19 residues. Per germline, CDR1 SEHNR and CDR2 FQNEAQ (reference sequence).

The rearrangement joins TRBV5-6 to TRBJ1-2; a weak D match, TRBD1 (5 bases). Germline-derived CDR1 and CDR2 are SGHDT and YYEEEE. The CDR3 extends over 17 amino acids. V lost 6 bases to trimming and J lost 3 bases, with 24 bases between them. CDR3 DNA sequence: TGTGCCAGCACCCTGCTCGCCGCGGCCGTAGGGGACTATGGCTACACCTTC. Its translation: CASTLLAAAVGDYGYTF.

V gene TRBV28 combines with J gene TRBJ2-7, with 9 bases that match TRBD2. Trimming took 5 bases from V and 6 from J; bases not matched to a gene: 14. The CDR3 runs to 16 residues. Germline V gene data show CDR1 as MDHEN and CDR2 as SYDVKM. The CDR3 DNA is TGTGCCAGCAGTCTTCTCCGGATAGCGGGAGCCTCCGAGCAGTACTTC. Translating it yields CASSLLRIAGASEQYF.

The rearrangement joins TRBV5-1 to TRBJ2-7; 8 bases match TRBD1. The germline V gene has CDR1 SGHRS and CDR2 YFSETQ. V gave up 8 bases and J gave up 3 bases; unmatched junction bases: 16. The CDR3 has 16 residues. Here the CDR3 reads CASSKARDRSLYEQYF. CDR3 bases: TGCGCCAGTTCTAAAGCCCGGGACAGGAGTCTCTACGAGCAGTACTTC.